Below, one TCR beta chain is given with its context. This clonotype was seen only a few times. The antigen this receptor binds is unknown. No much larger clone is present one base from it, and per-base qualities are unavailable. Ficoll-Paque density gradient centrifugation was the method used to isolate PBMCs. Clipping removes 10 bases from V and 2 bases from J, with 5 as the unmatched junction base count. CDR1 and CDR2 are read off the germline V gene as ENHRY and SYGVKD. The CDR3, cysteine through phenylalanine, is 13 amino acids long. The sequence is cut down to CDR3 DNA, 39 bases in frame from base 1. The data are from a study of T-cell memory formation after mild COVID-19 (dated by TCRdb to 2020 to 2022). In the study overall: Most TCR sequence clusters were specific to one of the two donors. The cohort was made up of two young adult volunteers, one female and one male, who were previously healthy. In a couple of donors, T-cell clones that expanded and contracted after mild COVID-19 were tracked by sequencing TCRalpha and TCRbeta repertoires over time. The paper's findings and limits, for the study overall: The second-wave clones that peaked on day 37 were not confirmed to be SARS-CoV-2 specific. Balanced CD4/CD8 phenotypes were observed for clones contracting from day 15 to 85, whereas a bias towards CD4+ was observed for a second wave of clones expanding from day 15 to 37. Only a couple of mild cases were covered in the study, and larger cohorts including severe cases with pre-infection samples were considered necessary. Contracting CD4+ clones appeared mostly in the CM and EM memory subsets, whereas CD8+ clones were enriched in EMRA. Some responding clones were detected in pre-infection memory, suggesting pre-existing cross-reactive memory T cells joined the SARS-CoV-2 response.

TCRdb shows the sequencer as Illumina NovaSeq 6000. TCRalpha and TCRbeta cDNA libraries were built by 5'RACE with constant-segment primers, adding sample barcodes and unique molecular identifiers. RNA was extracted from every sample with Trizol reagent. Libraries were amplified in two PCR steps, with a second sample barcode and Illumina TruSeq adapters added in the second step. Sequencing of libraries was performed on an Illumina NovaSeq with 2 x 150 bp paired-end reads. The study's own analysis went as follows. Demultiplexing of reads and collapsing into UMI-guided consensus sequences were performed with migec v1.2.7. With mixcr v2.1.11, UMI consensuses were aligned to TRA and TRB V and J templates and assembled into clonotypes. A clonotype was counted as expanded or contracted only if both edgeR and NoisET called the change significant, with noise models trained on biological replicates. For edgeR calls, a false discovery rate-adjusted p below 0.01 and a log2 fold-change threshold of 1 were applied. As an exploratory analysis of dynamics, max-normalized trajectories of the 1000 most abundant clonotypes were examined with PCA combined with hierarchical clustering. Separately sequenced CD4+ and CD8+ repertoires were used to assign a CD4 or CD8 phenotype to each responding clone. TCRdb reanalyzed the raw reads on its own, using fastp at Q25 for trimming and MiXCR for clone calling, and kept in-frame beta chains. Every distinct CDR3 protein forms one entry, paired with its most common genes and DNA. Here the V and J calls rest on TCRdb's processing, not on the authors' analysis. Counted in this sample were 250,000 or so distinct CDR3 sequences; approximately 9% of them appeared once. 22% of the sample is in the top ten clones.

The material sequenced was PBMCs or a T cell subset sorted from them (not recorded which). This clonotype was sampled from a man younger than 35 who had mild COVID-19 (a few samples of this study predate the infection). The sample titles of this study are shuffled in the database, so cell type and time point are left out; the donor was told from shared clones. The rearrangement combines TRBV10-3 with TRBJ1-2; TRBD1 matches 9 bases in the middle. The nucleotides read TGTGCCACCGCCGGGACAGGGAACTATGGCTACACCTTC. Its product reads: CATAGTGNYGYTF.